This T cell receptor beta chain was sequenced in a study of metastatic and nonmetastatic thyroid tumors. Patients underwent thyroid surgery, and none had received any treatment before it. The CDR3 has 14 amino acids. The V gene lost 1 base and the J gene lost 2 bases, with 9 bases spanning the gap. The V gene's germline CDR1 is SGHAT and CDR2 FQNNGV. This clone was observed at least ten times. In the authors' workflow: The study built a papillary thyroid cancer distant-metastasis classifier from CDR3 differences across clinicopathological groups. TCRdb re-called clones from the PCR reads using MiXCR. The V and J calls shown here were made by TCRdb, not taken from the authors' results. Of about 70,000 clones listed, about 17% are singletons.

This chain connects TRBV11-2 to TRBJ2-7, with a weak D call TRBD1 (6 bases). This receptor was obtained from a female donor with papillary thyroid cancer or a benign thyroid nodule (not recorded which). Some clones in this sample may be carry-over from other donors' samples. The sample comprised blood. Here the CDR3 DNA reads TGTGCCAGCAGCTTAGGATCAGGGGCCTACGAGCAGTACTTC. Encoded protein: CASSLGSGAYEQYF.